This TCR beta chain was sequenced in a study of T cell responses to AZD1222 COVID-19 vaccine. Study as a whole: Second-dose recipients at about 4 or about 12 weeks were treated as one pooled group.

Sequenced by immunoSEQ multiplex PCR; TCRdb stores in-frame clones only, minus some. The sample yields approximately 67,000 clones, approximately 90% seen once. Study conclusions and caveats: Clonal diversity may have been underestimated, and the donors were mostly white British, with more females than males. Two AZD1222 administrations were followed by greater Spike-specific TCR breadth and depth. Baseline antibody screening turned up just six seropositive AZD1222 recipients.

This clone was observed once. Its antigen remains unidentified. Germline assignment: CDR1 SGDLS and CDR2 YYNGEE. Trimming pared 3 bases from V and 3 bases from J, leaving 10 bases between. The length of the CDR3 is 14 residues. The material was peripheral blood, obtained on day 0 of AZD1222 vaccination. The J gene is TRBJ1-3, the V gene TRBV9; the D is unclear. The TCR originated in an adult in good health. As DNA, the CDR3 is TGTGCCAGCAGCGCCCAGCCGGGTGGAAACACCATATATTTT. Amino acids: CASSAQPGGNTIYF.